The source of this T cell receptor (beta chain) is a study of radiotherapy plus CTLA-4 blockade in lung cancer. Study outcomes and limitations: There was expansion of tumor-derived TCR clones in blood after radiotherapy plus ipilimumab.

On this clone: The antigen remains undetermined.

Deletions cut 2 bases from V and 3 bases from J, with 17 bases between. Per germline, CDR1 LNHDA and CDR2 SQIVND (reference sequence). CDR3 length equals 16 residues. Libraries were prepared by immunoSEQ multiplex PCR; TCRdb keeps only in-frame clonotypes and omits some of them. There are about 28,000 clones in the sample; 79% occur only once, and over 15% lies in the top ten. Material: peripheral blood, obtained from a patient treated with radiotherapy plus ipilimumab. The V call is TRBV19, the J call TRBJ2-7, with D perhaps TRBD1 (7 bases). This TCR was sampled from a human donor with non-small cell lung cancer that progressed on radiotherapy plus ipilimumab. In nucleotides, the CDR3 is TGTGCCAGTAGTATATCGGCAGGGGGGTCTGGCTACGAGCAGTACTTC. Translation: CASSISAGGSGYEQYF. The full variable domain, with the rest looked up from reference TRBV19 and TRBJ2-7, is DGGITQSPKYLFRKEGQNVTLSCEQNLNHDAMYWYRQDPGQGLRLIYYSQIVNDFQKGDIAEGYSVSREKKESFPLTVTSAQKNPTAFYLCASSISAGGSGYEQYFGPGTRLTVT.